This T cell receptor beta chain was identified during a study of OX40 agonist ivuxolimab in advanced cancers. The CDR3 is 13 residues long. V lost 5 bases and J lost 1, with 8 bases in between. Germline loops: CDR1 SEHNR, CDR2 FQNEAQ (reference sequence). In this sample, this clone turned up once. Using immunoSEQ multiplex PCR, the repertoire was profiled, and TCRdb retains in-frame clones only, with some absent. The table has 15,000 to 20,000 clones, 75% to 90% seen once. This receptor was obtained from an adult with an advanced solid tumor such as melanoma, head and neck, liver or kidney cancer. The source was CD4+ or CD8+ T cells sorted from blood, collected in a trial of the OX40 agonist ivuxolimab. This rearrangement joins TRBV7-9 to TRBJ2-5; D is ambiguous. CDR3 coding DNA: TGTGCCAGCAGCACTGAGTCCCAAGAGACCCAGTACTTC. Residues: CASSTESQETQYF.